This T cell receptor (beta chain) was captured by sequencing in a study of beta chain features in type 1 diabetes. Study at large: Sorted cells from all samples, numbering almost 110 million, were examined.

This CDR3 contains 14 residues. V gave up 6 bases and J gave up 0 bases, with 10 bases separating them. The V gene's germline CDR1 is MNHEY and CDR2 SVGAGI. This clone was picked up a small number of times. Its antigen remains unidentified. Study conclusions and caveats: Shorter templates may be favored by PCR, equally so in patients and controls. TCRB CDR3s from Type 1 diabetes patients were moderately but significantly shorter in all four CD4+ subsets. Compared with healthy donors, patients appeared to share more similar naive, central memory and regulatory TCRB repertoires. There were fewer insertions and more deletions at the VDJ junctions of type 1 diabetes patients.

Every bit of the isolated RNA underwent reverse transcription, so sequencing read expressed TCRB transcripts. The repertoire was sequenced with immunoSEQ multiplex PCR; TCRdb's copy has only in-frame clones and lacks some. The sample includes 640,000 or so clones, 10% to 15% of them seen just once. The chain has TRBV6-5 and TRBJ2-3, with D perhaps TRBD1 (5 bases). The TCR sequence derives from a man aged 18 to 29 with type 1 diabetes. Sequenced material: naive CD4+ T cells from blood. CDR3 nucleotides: TGTGCCAGCAGCCCGACAGCTAGCACAGATACGCAGTATTTT. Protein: CASSPTASTDTQYF.